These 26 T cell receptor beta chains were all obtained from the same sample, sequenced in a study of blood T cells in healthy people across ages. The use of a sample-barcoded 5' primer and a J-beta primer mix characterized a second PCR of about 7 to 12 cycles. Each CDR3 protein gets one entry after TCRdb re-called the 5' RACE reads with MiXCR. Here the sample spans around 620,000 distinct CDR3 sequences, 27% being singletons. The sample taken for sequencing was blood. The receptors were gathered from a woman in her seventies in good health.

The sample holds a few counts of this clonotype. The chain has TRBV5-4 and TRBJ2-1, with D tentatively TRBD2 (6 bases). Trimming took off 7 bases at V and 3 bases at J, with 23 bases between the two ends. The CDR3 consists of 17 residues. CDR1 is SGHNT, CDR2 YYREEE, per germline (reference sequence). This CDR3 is CASGDGSRPSDYNEQFF. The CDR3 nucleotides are TGTGCCAGCGGGGACGGGAGCCGCCCCAGTGACTACAATGAGCAGTTCTTC.

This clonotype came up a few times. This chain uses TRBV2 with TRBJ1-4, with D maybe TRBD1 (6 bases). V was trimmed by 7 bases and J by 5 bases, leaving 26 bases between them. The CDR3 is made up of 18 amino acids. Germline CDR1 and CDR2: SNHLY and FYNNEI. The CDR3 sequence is CASNLRRGGRGSNEKLFF. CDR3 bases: TGTGCCAGCAACTTGAGAAGGGGCGGAAGGGGGTCCAATGAAAAACTGTTTTTT. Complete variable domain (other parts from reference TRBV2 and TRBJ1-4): EPEVTQTPSHQVTQMGQEVILRCVPISNHLYFYWYRQILGQKVEFLVSFYNNEISEKSEIFDDQFSVERPDGSNFTLKIRSTKLEDSAMYFCASNLRRGGRGSNEKLFFGSGTQLSVL.

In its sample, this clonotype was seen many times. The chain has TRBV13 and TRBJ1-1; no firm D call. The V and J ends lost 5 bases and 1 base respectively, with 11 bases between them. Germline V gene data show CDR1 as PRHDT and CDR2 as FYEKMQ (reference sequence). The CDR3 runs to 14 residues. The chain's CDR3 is CASSPRARNTEAFF. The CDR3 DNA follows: TGTGCCAGCAGCCCCCGGGCCCGGAACACTGAAGCTTTCTTT.

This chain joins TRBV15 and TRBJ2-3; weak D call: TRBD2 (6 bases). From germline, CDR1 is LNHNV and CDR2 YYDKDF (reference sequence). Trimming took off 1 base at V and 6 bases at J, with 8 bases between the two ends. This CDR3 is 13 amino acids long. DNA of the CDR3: TGTGCCACCAGCAGAGGTGGGGGGGATACGCAGTATTTT. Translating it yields CATSRGGGDTQYF.

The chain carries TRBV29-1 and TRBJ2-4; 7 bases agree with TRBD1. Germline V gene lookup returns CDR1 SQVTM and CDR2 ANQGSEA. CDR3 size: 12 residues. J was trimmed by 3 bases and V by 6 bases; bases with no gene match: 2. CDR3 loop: CSVRTGKNIQYF. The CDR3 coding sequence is TGCAGCGTAAGGACAGGCAAAAACATTCAGTACTTC.

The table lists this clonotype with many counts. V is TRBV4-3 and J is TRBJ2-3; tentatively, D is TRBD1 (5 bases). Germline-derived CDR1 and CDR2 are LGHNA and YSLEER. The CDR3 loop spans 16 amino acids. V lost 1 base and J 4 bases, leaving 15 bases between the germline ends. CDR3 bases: TGCGCCAGCAGCCAAGTGGGGCTAGGTAGTGCAGATACGCAGTATTTT. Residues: CASSQVGLGSADTQYF.

The CDR3 DNA reads as TGTGCCAGCAACACCGGGACAGGCGGTGCCGGGGAGCTGTTTTTT. Residues: CASNTGTGGAGELFF. The V gene is TRBV28, the J gene TRBJ2-2; 8 bases are shared with TRBD1. The CDR3 totals 15 residues. Germline lookup yields CDR1 MDHEN and CDR2 SYDVKM. J lost 6 bases, V lost 7 bases, and 10 bases had no gene match.

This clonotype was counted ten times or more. CDR3 DNA sequence: TGTGCCAGCAGCCCCAGACCCATGGGCCAGGAGTACTTC. It yields the protein CASSPRPMGQEYF. This rearrangement joins TRBV6-5 to TRBJ2-4, with D hard to call. Per germline, CDR1 MNHEY and CDR2 SVGAGI. The CDR3 has 13 residues. V was trimmed by 6 bases and J by 14 bases, leaving 20 bases between them.

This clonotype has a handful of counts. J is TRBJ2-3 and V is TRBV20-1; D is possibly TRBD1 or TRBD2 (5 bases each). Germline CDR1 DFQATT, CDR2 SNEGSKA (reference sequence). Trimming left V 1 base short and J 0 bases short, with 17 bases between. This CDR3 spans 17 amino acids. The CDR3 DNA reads TGCAGTGCTAGAGTCAGCTCACGTGGGACCAGCACAGATACGCAGTATTTT. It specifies CSARVSSRGTSTDTQYF.

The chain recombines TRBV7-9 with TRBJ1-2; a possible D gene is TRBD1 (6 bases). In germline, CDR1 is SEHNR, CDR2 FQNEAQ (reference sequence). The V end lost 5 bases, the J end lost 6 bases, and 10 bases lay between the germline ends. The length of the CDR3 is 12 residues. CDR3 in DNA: TGTGCCAGCAGCCCAGGGGAACATGGCTACACCTTC. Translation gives CASSPGEHGYTF.

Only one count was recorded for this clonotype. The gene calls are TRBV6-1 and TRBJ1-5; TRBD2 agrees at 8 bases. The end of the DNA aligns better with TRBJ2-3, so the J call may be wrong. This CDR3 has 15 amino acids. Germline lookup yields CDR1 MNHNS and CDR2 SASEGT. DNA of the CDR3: TGTGCCAGCATGCAGGGGACTAGTGGCAATCAGCCCCAGTATTTT. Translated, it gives CASMQGTSGNQPQYF.

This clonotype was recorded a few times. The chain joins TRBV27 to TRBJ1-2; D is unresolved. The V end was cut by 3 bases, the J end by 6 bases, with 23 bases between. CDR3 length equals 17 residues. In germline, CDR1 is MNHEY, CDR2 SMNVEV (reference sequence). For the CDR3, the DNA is TGTGCCAGCAGTTTTCGCCCCCAATCGCGGGGTCGGGATGGCTACACCTTC. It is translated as CASSFRPQSRGRDGYTF.

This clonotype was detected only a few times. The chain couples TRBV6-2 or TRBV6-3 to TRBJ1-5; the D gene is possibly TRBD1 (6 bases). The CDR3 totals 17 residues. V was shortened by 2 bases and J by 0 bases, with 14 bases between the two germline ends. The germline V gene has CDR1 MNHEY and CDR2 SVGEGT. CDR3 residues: CASSYAFGQYSNQPQHF. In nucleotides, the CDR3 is TGTGCCAGCAGTTACGCCTTCGGACAGTATAGCAATCAGCCCCAGCATTTT.

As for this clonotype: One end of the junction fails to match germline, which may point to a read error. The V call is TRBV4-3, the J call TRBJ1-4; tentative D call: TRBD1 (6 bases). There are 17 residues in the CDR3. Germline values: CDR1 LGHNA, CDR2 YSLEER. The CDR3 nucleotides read TGCGCCGGCAGCCAAGCCCCCGCGGGGGCGGGTAATGAAAAACTGTTTTTT. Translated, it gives CAGSQAPAGAGNEKLFF.

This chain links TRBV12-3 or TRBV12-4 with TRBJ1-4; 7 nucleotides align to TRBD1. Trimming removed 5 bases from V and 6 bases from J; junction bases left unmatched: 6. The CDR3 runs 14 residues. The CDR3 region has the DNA TGTGCCAGCAGTAGGCGAACAGGGGATGAAAAACTGTTTTTT. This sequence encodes CASSRRTGDEKLFF.

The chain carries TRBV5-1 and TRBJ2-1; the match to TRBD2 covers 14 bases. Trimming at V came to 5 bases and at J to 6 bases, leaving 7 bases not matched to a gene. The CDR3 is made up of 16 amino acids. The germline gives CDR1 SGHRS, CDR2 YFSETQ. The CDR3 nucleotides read TGCGCCAGCAGTTGGCGAGGGACTAGCGGGGGCAATGAGCAGTTCTTC. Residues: CASSWRGTSGGNEQFF.

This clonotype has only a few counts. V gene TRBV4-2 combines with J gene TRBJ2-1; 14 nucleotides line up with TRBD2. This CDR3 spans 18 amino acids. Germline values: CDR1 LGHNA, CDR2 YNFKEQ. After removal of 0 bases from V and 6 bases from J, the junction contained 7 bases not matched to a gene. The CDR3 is CASSQDLTSGGALNEQFF. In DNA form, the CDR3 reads TGTGCCAGCAGCCAAGACTTGACTAGCGGGGGGGCCCTCAATGAGCAGTTCTTC.

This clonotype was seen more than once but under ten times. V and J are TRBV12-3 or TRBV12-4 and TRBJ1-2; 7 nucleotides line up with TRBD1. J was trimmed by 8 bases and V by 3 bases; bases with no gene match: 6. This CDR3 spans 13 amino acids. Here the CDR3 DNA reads TGTGCCAGCAGTTTTAGACAGGGTGGCGGCTACACCTTC. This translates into CASSFRQGGGYTF.

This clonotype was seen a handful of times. CDR3 sequence reads: CSAVGSGTDTQYF. The CDR3 coding sequence is TGCAGTGCCGTGGGTTCGGGCACAGATACGCAGTATTTT. This chain uses TRBV20-1 with TRBJ2-3; D is undetermined. Trimming took off 6 bases at V and 1 base at J, with 11 bases between the two ends. Germline CDR1 DFQATT, CDR2 SNEGSKA (reference sequence). The CDR3 extends over 13 amino acids.

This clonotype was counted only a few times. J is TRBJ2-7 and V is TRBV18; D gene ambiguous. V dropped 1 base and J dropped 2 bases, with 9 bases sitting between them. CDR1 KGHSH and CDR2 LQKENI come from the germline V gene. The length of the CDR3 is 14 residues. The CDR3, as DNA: TGTGCCAGCTCACCACAGGAAATGGCCTACGAGCAGTACTTC. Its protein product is CASSPQEMAYEQYF.

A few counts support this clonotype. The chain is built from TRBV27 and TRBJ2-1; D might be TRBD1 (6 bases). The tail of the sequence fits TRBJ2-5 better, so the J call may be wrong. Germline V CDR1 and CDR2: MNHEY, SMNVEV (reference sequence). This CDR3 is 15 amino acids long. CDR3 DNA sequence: TGTGCCAGCAGGAGGGGGATGGGGCCCCAAGAGACCCAGTACTTC. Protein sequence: CASRRGMGPQETQYF.

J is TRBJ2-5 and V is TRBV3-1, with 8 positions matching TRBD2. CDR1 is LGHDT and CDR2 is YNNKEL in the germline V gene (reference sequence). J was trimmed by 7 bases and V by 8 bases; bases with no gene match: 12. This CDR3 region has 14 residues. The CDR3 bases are TGTGCCAGCGGCTCCCGGGGGGGCGCAGCGACCCAGTACTTC. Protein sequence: CASGSRGGAATQYF.

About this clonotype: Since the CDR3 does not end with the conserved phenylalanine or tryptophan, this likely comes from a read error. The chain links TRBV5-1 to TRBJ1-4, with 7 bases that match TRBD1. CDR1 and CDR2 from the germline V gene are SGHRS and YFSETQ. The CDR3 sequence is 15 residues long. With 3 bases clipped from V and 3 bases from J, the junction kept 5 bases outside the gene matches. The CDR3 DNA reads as TGCGCCAGCAGCTCGCGACAGGGATCTAATGAAAAACTGTTTTTG. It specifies CASSSRQGSNEKLFL.

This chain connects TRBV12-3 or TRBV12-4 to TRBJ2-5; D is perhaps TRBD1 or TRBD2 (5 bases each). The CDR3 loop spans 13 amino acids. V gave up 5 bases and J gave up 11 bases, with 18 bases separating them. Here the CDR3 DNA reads TGTGCCAGCAGTCCCGGGCAGGGACGGCAGCAGTACTTC. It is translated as CASSPGQGRQQYF.

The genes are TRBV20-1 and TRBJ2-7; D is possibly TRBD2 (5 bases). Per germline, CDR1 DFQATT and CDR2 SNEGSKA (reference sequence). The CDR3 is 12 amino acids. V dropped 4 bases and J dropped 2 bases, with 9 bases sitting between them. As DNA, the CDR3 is TGCAGTGCTAAGAAACTAGCCTACGAGCAGTACTTC. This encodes CSAKKLAYEQYF.

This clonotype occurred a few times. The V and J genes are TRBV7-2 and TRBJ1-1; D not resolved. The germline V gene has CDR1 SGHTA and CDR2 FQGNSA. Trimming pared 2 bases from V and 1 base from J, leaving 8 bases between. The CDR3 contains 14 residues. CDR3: CASSLSGANTEAFF. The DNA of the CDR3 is TGTGCCAGCAGCTTATCAGGCGCGAACACTGAAGCTTTCTTT.